What follows describes a single TCR beta chain. The ends were cut back, 5 bases at V and 2 bases at J, with 13 bases in the middle. CDR1 is MDHEN and CDR2 is SYDVKM in the germline V gene. The CDR3 runs to 15 residues. This sample is part of a study of PD-L1 blockade in urothelial cancer. Regarding time point: peripheral blood 6 weeks after treatment start. Sequencing was performed with immunoSEQ multiplex PCR; in TCRdb, only in-frame clones are kept and a portion is missing. This table holds 100,000 to 150,000 clones, roughly 86% found once. The sample here was PBMCs, taken around atezolizumab (anti-PD-L1) treatment. The receptor was isolated from a man in his fifties or sixties with urothelial cancer. This chain links TRBV28 with TRBJ1-3, with D possibly TRBD1 on 6 matching bases. CDR3 protein: CASSTDRLTGNTIYF. The CDR3 DNA sequence: TGTGCCAGCAGTACCGACAGGCTCACTGGAAACACCATATATTTT.